A selection of T cell receptor beta chains follows, all from one sample in a study of T cells after yellow fever vaccination. MiXCR, run by TCRdb on the 5' RACE reads, gives a single entry per CDR3 protein. The sample carries 200,000 to 300,000 distinct CDR3 sequences, 5.5% to 8.5% recorded once. The sample in question was CD4+ T cells sorted from PBMCs, obtained on the day of the yellow fever booster vaccination. Receptors originate from a man in his thirties or forties who received the YFV17D yellow fever vaccine. The CDR3 runs from the conserved cysteine through the conserved F or W. A D gene is named only where the DNA matches it firmly. Some rows have no size entry. The others give once, few or many, or a class for an expanded clone.

TRBV3-1	-	TRBJ1-1	few	TGTGCCAGCAGCCAGTTTATCAGATCGACGGCTTTCTTT	CASSQFIRSTAFF
TRBV20-1	-	TRBJ2-7	-	TGCAGTGCTAGAGGAGGTAGCGTGTTTTACGAGCAGTACTTC	CSARGGSVFYEQYF
TRBV9	-	TRBJ2-5	-	TGTGCCAGCAGCGTCCAAAGCGGGTTCGAGATAGAGACCCAGTACTTC	CASSVQSGFEIETQYF
TRBV18	TRBD1	TRBJ1-2	-	TGTGCCAGCTCACGCTCGACAGGGGATGGCTACACCTTC	CASSRSTGDGYTF
TRBV10-1	-	TRBJ2-7	-	TGCGCCAGCAGTGAAGATAGGGCGCCCTACTACGAGCAGTACTTC	CASSEDRAPYYEQYF
TRBV27	TRBD2	TRBJ2-7	-	TGTGCCAGCAGTTTATTTGGGTTAGCGGGAGCCTACGAGCAGTACTTC	CASSLFGLAGAYEQYF
TRBV7-9	-	TRBJ1-2	-	TGTGCCAGCAGCAACCCACAGGGTGCCTATGGCTACACCTTC	CASSNPQGAYGYTF
TRBV5-1	TRBD2	TRBJ2-1	many	TGCGCCAGCAGCTTGGAAACTAGCGGATACAATGAGCAGTTCTTC	CASSLETSGYNEQFF
TRBV5-1	-	TRBJ1-1	-	TGCGCCAGCAGTCGGGGGTCAGGAACGAACACTGAAGCTTTCTTT	CASSRGSGTNTEAFF
TRBV5-4	-	TRBJ1-1	-	TGTGCCAGCAGCCGGGGACGGGAGAACACTGAAGCTTTCTTT	CASSRGRENTEAFF
TRBV29-1	-	TRBJ2-3	few	TGCAGCCAGAGTGGAGGGCAACAGTCCACAGATACGCAGTATTTT	CSQSGGQQSTDTQYF
TRBV30	-	TRBJ2-7	-	TGTGCCTGGAGTGCTTCACCAGGCAACTACGAGCAGTACTTC	CAWSASPGNYEQYF
TRBV20-1	-	TRBJ2-5	few	TGCAGTGCTCACGGGACCGATGAAGAGACCCAGTACTTC	CSAHGTDEETQYF
TRBV5-5	TRBD2	TRBJ2-1	many	TGTGCCAGCAGCTTGGGAGGGCTAGCGGGAATATTGGAGCAGTTCTTC	CASSLGGLAGILEQFF
TRBV9	-	TRBJ1-2	-	TGTGCCAGCAGCGGACACCCGGACGGTAACTATGGCTACACCTTC	CASSGHPDGNYGYTF
TRBV6-1	TRBD1	TRBJ2-1	many	TGTGCCAGCAGAAAGGGACAGGGATCCTACAATGAGCAGTTCTTC	CASRKGQGSYNEQFF
TRBV5-4	-	TRBJ2-3	many	TGTGCCAGCAGCTTGGAACTAGTCGGAACAGATACGCAGTATTTT	CASSLELVGTDTQYF
TRBV5-1	TRBD2	TRBJ2-7	-	TGCGCCAGCAGCTTCGGACTAGCGGAAGACCCGAGATACGAGCAGTACTTC	CASSFGLAEDPRYEQYF
TRBV3-1	-	TRBJ2-3	few	TGTGCCAGCAGCCAGATTGGCACAGATACGCAGTATTTT	CASSQIGTDTQYF
TRBV12-3/TRBV12-4	-	TRBJ1-3	-	TGTGCCAGCAGTTTTGGGTCTGGAAACACCATATATTTT	CASSFGSGNTIYF
TRBV12-3/TRBV12-4	-	TRBJ2-2	few	TGTGCCAGCAGTTTTTCCGTGTCGAACACCGGGGAGCTGTTTTTT	CASSFSVSNTGELFF
TRBV7-8	-	TRBJ2-7	many	TGTGCCAGCAGCTCACCCTATTGGTACGAGCAGTACTTC	CASSSPYWYEQYF
TRBV5-1	-	TRBJ2-5	many	TGCGCCAGCGGGACGGGGCAAGAGACCCAGTACTTC	CASGTGQETQYF